The 16 T cell receptor beta chains below all came from one sample that was sequenced in a study of Ad26.COV2.S vaccination and SARS-CoV-2 variants. Indicated treatment: approximately 18 received Ad26.COV2.S at low or high dose, single or two shots; 5 received placebo; per-sample allocation not given. Day 63 following the first vaccine or placebo injection was when the samples were taken. TCRdb's table, derived via immunoSEQ multiplex PCR, lists solely in-frame clones and lacks some. Altogether roughly 320,000 clones are present, roughly 80% being singletons, with the ten largest covering 2% to 2.5%. This sample comprised peripheral blood, obtained in a trial of Ad26.COV2.S vaccine versus placebo. These receptors were obtained from a person between 18 and 59 years old who received the Ad26.COV2.S COVID-19 vaccine or a placebo.

The count of this clone is one. J is TRBJ2-5 and V is TRBV2, with D perhaps matching TRBD1 (6 bases). The germline V gene has CDR1 SNHLY and CDR2 FYNNEI. This CDR3 has 11 residues. V lost 8 bases to trimming and J lost 8 bases, with 12 bases between them. The CDR3 nucleotides are TGTGCCAGCTGGGGCAGGGGCACCCAGTACTTC. Translation: CASWGRGTQYF.

The chain has TRBV6-6 and TRBJ2-5, with no clear D. The ends were cut back, 7 bases at V and 2 bases at J, with 11 bases in the middle. Germline V lookup: CDR1 MNHNY, CDR2 SVGAGI (reference sequence). This CDR3 has 13 residues. The CDR3 region has the DNA TGTGCCAGCAAACGCAGTCCGCAAGAGACCCAGTACTTC. Protein: CASKRSPQETQYF.

The rearrangement joins TRBV19 to TRBJ1-2, with D possibly matching TRBD1 (5 bases). Germline V gene data show CDR1 as LNHDA and CDR2 as SQIVND (reference sequence). The CDR3 sequence is 13 residues long. V lost 7 bases and J lost 8, with 17 bases in between. The CDR3 region has the DNA TGTGCCAGTACCCCTCAGGGTTTGGGGGGCTACACCTTC. Translation: CASTPQGLGGYTF. Looking up the rest from reference TRBV19 and TRBJ1-2 gives the full variable domain: DGGITQSPKYLFRKEGQNVTLSCEQNLNHDAMYWYRQDPGQGLRLIYYSQIVNDFQKGDIAEGYSVSREKKESFPLTVTSAQKNPTAFYLCASTPQGLGGYTFGSGTRLTVV.

The V call is TRBV5-1, the J call TRBJ2-3, with 7 positions matching TRBD2. The germline V gene has CDR1 SGHRS and CDR2 YFSETQ. The CDR3 length is 15 residues. J was trimmed by 3 bases and V by 0 bases; bases with no gene match: 4. CDR3 amino acids: CASSLDGGGTDTQYF. Here the CDR3 DNA reads TGCGCCAGCAGCTTGGACGGGGGAGGGACAGATACGCAGTATTTT.

This clone has more than one count but fewer than ten. This sequence joins TRBV6-4 and TRBJ2-3, with TRBD2 as a possible D gene (6 bases). Germline CDR1 MRHNA, CDR2 SNTAGT. Trimming left V 6 bases short and J 2 bases short, with 12 bases between. This CDR3 contains 14 residues. CDR3 in DNA: TGTGCCAGCAGAGCTAGCGAGATCACAGATACGCAGTATTTT. Residues: CASRASEITDTQYF.

The chain joins TRBV25-1 to TRBJ1-4; the match to TRBD1 covers 10 bases. The CDR3 runs 16 residues. The junction had 9 bases not matched to a gene; V was cut back by 4 bases and J by 7 bases. Germline-derived CDR1 and CDR2 are MGHDK and SYGVNS. The CDR3 protein is CASSVPRTGGSEKLFF. In DNA, the CDR3 is TGTGCCAGCAGTGTCCCGAGGACAGGGGGTAGTGAAAAACTGTTTTTT.

The V gene is TRBV2, the J gene TRBJ1-3; D ambiguous. V was cut by 6 bases and J by 1 base, with 7 bases left in between. The CDR3 is made up of 13 amino acids. Germline CDR1 reads SNHLY; CDR2 reads FYNNEI. The CDR3 loop reads CASRRESGNTIYF. CDR3 DNA: TGTGCCAGCAGACGAGAGTCTGGAAACACCATATATTTT.

The chain employs TRBV30 and TRBJ2-7, with D unresolved. The CDR3 consists of 12 residues. Per the germline V gene, CDR1 is GTSNPN and CDR2 is SVGIG (reference sequence). V was clipped by 3 bases and J by 2 bases, with 8 bases between them. CDR3 DNA sequence: TGTGCCTGGAGCTCGGGTCCCTACGAGCAGTACTTC. Translated: CAWSSGPYEQYF.

The chain combines TRBV15 with TRBJ1-2; 8 positions match TRBD1. CDR1 is LNHNV, CDR2 YYDKDF, per germline (reference sequence). The CDR3 runs to 14 residues. V gave up 3 bases and J gave up 8 bases; unmatched junction bases: 8. The CDR3 DNA sequence: TGTGCCACCAGCAGGGACAGGGAGGCTAGGGGCTACACCTTC. It encodes CATSRDREARGYTF.

V and J are TRBV18 and TRBJ1-1; tentatively, D is TRBD1 (6 bases). Trimming stripped 3 bases from V and 5 bases from J, with 13 bases between. Germline CDR1 reads KGHSH; CDR2 reads LQKENI. The CDR3 spans 14 residues. For the CDR3, the DNA is TGTGCCAGCTCACCCACAGGGTTGAGTACTGAAGCTTTCTTT. Translated, it gives CASSPTGLSTEAFF.

This rearrangement joins TRBV10-3 to TRBJ1-5; D unclear. Germline V gene sequence: CDR1 ENHRY, CDR2 SYGVKD. V lost 10 bases to trimming and J lost 1 base, with 11 bases between them. This CDR3 has 13 amino acids. This chain's CDR3 is CATRAGSNQPQHF. As DNA, the CDR3 is TGTGCCACCCGGGCGGGGAGCAATCAGCCCCAGCATTTT.

The V call is TRBV7-2, the J call TRBJ1-4, with TRBD1 matching 7 bases. J lost 7 bases, V lost 5 bases, and 4 bases had no gene match. CDR1 SGHTA and CDR2 FQGNSA come from the germline V gene. This CDR3 contains 13 residues. The CDR3 sequence: CASSKGAGEKLFF. The CDR3 coding sequence is TGTGCCAGCAGCAAGGGGGCGGGTGAAAAACTGTTTTTT.

Only a few counts were recorded for this clone. The chain employs TRBV10-3 and TRBJ2-3, with D possibly matching TRBD2 (6 bases). Germline V lookup: CDR1 ENHRY, CDR2 SYGVKD. There are 13 residues in the CDR3. V was shortened by 7 bases and J by 1 base, with 9 bases between the two germline ends. The CDR3 here is CAITPSGTDTQYF. The CDR3 DNA is TGTGCCATCACTCCTAGCGGCACAGATACGCAGTATTTT.

The chain combines TRBV19 with TRBJ2-1; a weak D match, TRBD2 (6 bases). The V gene lost 3 bases and the J gene lost 7 bases, with 16 bases spanning the gap. CDR3 length: 15 amino acids. Germline V gene data show CDR1 as LNHDA and CDR2 as SQIVND (reference sequence). Here the CDR3 reads CASSMRGFSKNEQFF. CDR3 sequence (DNA): TGTGCCAGTAGTATGCGGGGCTTCAGTAAGAATGAGCAGTTCTTC.

CDR3 region: CASSQGSVEQFF. CDR3 in DNA: TGTGCCAGCAGCCAAGGGTCCGTCGAGCAGTTCTTC. The rearrangement joins TRBV14 to TRBJ2-1; D is unclear. V shed 1 base and J shed 10 bases, with 8 bases lying between them. The CDR3 spans 12 residues. The germline gives CDR1 SGHDN, CDR2 FVKESK.

J is TRBJ1-4 and V is TRBV15; D not resolved. The germline gives CDR1 LNHNV, CDR2 YYDKDF (reference sequence). The CDR3 extends over 14 amino acids. Trimming took 1 base from V and 4 from J, leaving 7 bases between them. The CDR3 reads CATSRGGDNEKLFF. The CDR3 coding sequence is TGTGCCACCAGCAGAGGCGGGGATAATGAAAAACTGTTTTTT.